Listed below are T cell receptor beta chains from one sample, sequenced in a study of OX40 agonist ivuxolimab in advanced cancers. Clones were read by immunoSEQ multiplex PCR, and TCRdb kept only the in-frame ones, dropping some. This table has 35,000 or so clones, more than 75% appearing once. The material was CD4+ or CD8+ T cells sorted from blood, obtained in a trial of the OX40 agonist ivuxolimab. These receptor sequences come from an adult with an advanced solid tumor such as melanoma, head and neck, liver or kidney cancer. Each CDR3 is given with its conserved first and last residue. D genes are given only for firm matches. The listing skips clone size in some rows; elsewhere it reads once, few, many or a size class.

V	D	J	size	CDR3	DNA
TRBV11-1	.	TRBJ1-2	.	CASSHTYYGYTF	TGTGCCAGCAGCCACACCTACTATGGCTACACCTTC
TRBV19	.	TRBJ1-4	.	CASSIGQPLPKLFF	TGTGCCAGTAGTATAGGACAGCCTCTCCCCAAACTGTTTTTT
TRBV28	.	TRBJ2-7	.	CASSLGLGQSSYEQYF	TGTGCCAGCAGTTTGGGCCTGGGGCAGAGCTCCTACGAGCAGTACTTC
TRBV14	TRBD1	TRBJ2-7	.	CASSQEVLVPTGARIPTYEQYF	TGTGCCAGCAGCCAAGAAGTGTTAGTACCTACAGGGGCGCGGATCCCCACCTACGAGCAGTACTTC
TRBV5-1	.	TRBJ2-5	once	CASSLWSAQETQYF	TGCGCCAGCAGCTTGTGGTCGGCCCAAGAGACCCAGTACTTC
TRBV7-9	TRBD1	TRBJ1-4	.	CASSSGQLEKLFF	TGTGCCAGCAGCTCGGGACAGCTAGAAAAACTGTTTTTT
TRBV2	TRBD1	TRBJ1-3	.	CASSRQGGGNTIYF	TGTGCCAGCAGTCGACAGGGGGGAGGAAACACCATATATTTT
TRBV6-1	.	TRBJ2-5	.	CASSERQGRETQYF	TGTGCCAGCAGTGAGAGGCAGGGGAGGGAGACCCAGTACTTC
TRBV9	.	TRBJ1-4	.	CASSPTGFTNEKLFF	TGTGCCAGCAGCCCTACAGGGTTCACTAATGAAAAACTGTTTTTT
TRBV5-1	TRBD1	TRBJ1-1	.	CASSLAGTGDAEAFF	TGCGCCAGCAGCTTGGCCGGGACAGGGGACGCTGAAGCTTTCTTT
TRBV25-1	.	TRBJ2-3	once	CASSEWGTNTQYF	TGTGCCAGCAGTGAATGGGGGACGAATACGCAGTATTTT
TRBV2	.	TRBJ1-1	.	CASSESGRGGEAFF	TGTGCCAGCAGTGAGAGCGGTCGGGGGGGTGAAGCTTTCTTT
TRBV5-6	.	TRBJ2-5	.	CASSLVWIQETQYF	TGTGCCAGCAGCTTGGTGTGGATCCAAGAGACCCAGTACTTC
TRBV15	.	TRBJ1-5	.	CATSRDFNQPQHF	TGTGCCACCAGCAGAGATTTTAATCAGCCCCAGCATTTT
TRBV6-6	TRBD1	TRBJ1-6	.	CASTGQGNSPLHF	TGTGCCAGCACAGGACAGGGTAATTCACCCCTCCACTTT
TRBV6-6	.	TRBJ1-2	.	CASTFSEGYGYTF	TGTGCCAGCACCTTTTCAGAGGGCTATGGCTACACCTTC